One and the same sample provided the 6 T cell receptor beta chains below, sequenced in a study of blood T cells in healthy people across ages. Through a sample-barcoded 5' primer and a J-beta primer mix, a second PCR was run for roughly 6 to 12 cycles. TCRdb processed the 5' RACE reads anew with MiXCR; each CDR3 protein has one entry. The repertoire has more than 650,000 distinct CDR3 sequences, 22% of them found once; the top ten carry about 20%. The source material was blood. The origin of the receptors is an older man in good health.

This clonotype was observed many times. CDR3: CASSLVAANTEAFF. CDR3 sequence (DNA): TGTGCCAGCAGTTTAGTCGCGGCGAACACTGAAGCTTTCTTT. The J gene is TRBJ1-1, the V gene TRBV27; D uncertain. Germline CDR1 and CDR2: MNHEY and SMNVEV (reference sequence). This CDR3 is 14 amino acids long. V was pared by 2 bases and J by 1 base, with 8 bases between.

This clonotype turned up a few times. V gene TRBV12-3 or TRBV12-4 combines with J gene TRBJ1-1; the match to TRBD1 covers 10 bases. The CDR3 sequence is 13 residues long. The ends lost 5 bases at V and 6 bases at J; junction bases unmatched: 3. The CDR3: CASSRQGASEAFF. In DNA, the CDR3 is TGTGCCAGCAGTAGACAGGGGGCCTCTGAAGCTTTCTTT.

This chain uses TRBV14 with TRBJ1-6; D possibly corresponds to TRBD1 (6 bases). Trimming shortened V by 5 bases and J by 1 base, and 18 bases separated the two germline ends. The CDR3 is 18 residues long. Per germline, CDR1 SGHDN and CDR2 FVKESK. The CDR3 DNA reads TGTGCCAGCAGCAAAGGGGGGGCCTACACGTCCTATAATTCACCCCTCCACTTT. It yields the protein CASSKGGAYTSYNSPLHF.

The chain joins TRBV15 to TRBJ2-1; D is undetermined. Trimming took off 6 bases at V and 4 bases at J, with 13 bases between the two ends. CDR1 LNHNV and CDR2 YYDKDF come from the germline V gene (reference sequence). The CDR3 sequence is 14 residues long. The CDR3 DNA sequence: TGTGCCACCAGAAGGACCGAGGATTACAATGAGCAGTTCTTC. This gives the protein CATRRTEDYNEQFF.

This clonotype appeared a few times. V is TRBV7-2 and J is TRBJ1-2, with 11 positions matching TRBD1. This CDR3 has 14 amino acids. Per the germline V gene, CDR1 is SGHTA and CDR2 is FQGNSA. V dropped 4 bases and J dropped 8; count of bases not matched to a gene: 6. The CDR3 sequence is CASSSGQGASGYTF. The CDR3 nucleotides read TGTGCCAGCAGCTCAGGACAGGGGGCGAGCGGCTACACCTTC.

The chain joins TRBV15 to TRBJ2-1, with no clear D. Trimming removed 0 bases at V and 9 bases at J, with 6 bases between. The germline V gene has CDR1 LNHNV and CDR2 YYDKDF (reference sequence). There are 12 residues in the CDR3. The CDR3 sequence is CATSRDFREQFF. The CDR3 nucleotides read TGTGCCACCAGCAGAGATTTTCGTGAGCAGTTCTTC.